The next 5 T cell receptor beta chains were all read from a single sample in a study of regulatory T cells in long-lasting Graves disease. Building of the TCR beta libraries involved iRepertoire HTBI primers and Arm-PCR of CDR3 regions. TCRdb passed the multiplex PCR reads through MiXCR, listing each CDR3 protein once. Here the sample spans 450,000 to 600,000 distinct CDR3 sequences, approximately 13% being singletons. Time point in this sample: newly diagnosed GD, antithyroid drugs for less than 3 months. Generation of the TCR library employed RNA extracted from PBMCs. A further study also used this sample, focusing on T cells in Graves' hyperthyroidism and ophthalmopathy.

The starting material was peripheral blood mononuclear cells (PBMCs), obtained at new diagnosis, from a patient treated with antithyroid drugs. Source of these receptors: a man aged 30 to 39 with Graves disease.

The V and J genes are TRBV3-1 and TRBJ2-3; D gene ambiguous. The closer fit of TRBJ2-1 to the DNA end suggests the J call may be wrong. This CDR3 has 14 residues. CDR1 and CDR2 from the germline V gene are LGHDT and YNNKEL (reference sequence). The CDR3 loop is CASSQGVQNNEQFF. CDR3 nucleotides: TGTGCCAGCAGCCAAGGAGTACAAAACAATGAGCAGTTCTTC.

This clonotype was picked up many times. CDR3 coding DNA: TGCAGCGTTATCTCTGGGGCCAACGTCCTGACTTTC. As protein: CSVISGANVLTF. The V gene is TRBV29-1, the J gene TRBJ2-6; no definite D call. The CDR3 loop spans 12 amino acids. The V and J ends lost 5 bases and 0 bases respectively, with 2 bases between them. Germline CDR1 SQVTM, CDR2 ANQGSEA.

Many counts were recorded for this clonotype. This chain connects TRBV12-3 or TRBV12-4 to TRBJ2-7; D is unclear. Trimming took 7 bases from V and 7 from J, leaving 11 bases between them. The CDR3 runs 11 residues. The CDR3 nucleotides are TGTGCCAGCATCTTAGGTGGGGAGCAGTACTTC. This gives the protein CASILGGEQYF.

The V call is TRBV24-1, the J call TRBJ2-5; D is possibly TRBD2 (5 bases). Trimming cost V 4 bases and J 10 bases, with 21 bases left between them. Germline V CDR1 and CDR2: KGHDR, SFDVKD. The CDR3 contains 15 residues. Here the CDR3 DNA reads TGTGCCACCAGTGACGATCCGGCGGGTCTGGGGATCCAGTACTTC. As protein: CATSDDPAGLGIQYF.

In its sample, this clonotype was seen a few times. The rearrangement links TRBV5-8 to TRBJ1-5; 7 nucleotides align to TRBD1. This CDR3 region has 15 residues. Germline loops: CDR1 SGHTS, CDR2 YDEGEE. V was clipped by 5 bases and J by 7 bases; unmatched bases: 12. The CDR3 loop reads CASSPGQHRWQPQHF. CDR3 nucleotides: TGTGCCAGCAGTCCGGGACAGCATCGGTGGCAGCCCCAGCATTTT.